This TCR beta chain was sequenced during a study of CD4 T cells in relation to SARS-CoV-2 and coronaviruses. About the research overall: Convalescent patients were fewer than ten males and a few females; two were Hispanic. Study results and caveats: Crossreactivity was assessed only for spike protein, not other viral proteins.

Method: immunoSEQ multiplex PCR; TCRdb's copy keeps in-frame clones and lacks some. In the table there are over 35,000 clones, 60% to 80% of which are singletons. As for this clone: The antigen is undetermined.

Germline V gives CDR1 LNHDA, CDR2 SQIVND (reference sequence). V lost 4 bases, J lost 0 bases, and 6 bases stayed unmatched. This CDR3 region has 15 residues. Material for sequencing was memory CD4+ T cells from PBMCs, cultured in vitro. This chain connects TRBV19 to TRBJ2-7, with TRBD1 identical over 7 bases. The clonotype comes from an adult with COVID-19. The DNA for the CDR3 is TGTGCCAGTAGTACCACCGGGACAGTCTCCTACGAGCAGTACTTC. This encodes CASSTTGTVSYEQYF.